This T cell receptor beta chain was captured in a study of blood T cell repertoires in COVID-19. The overall study: COVID-19 samples collected from the United States, Italy and Spain covered acute and convalescent phases.

Looked up from germline, CDR1 is MNHEY and CDR2 is SVGAGI. CDR3 length: 14 residues. After removal of 5 bases from V and 3 bases from J, the junction contained 5 bases not matched to a gene. Method: immunoSEQ multiplex PCR; TCRdb's copy keeps in-frame clones and lacks some. The repertoire includes about 54,000 clones, 88% of them detected once, and 8.5% sits in the top ten. The rearrangement links TRBV6-5 to TRBJ2-3, with TRBD1 matching 7 bases. Input material: peripheral blood. The receptor was isolated from a man in his 60s with active COVID-19. The CDR3: CASSQQGMTDTQYF. As DNA, the CDR3 is TGTGCCAGCAGTCAACAGGGGATGACAGATACGCAGTATTTT.